These T cell receptor beta chains were read from a single sample in a study of T cells in Graves' hyperthyroidism and ophthalmopathy. TCRdb reprocessed the multiplex PCR reads with MiXCR, giving one entry per CDR3 protein. This sample has 700,000 or so distinct CDR3 sequences; about 14% occur once, and the top ten carry under 15%. Sequencing was carried out using blood. These receptors were obtained from a woman aged 45-65 years with Graves' ophthalmopathy. CDR3s include the opening cysteine and the closing phenylalanine or tryptophan.

v_gene	j_gene	CDR3aa
TRBV28	TRBJ2-7	CARTDRGNEQYF
TRBV6-1	TRBJ1-2	CASSEVIGGQGHFGRDYGYTF
TRBV4-1	TRBJ2-1	CASSQAASASGYNEQFF
TRBV19	TRBJ2-7	CASRGLAPNYEQYF
TRBV27	TRBJ1-1	CASSSWTRAGTEAFF
TRBV7-2	TRBJ2-7	CASSHGQATYEQYF
TRBV24-1	TRBJ2-1	CATSTGTIMHEQFF
TRBV29-1	TRBJ2-7	CSVKSGRGSYEQYF
TRBV4-2	TRBJ2-5	CASNQDRTSRETQYF
TRBV27	TRBJ1-2	CASSPRQGGYGYTF
TRBV6-1	TRBJ2-3	CASSRPLAEITYTQYF
TRBV20-1	TRBJ1-2	CSARARQLNYGYTF
TRBV18	TRBJ2-5	CASSPGAGQETQYF
TRBV4-2	TRBJ2-3	CASNQASADTQYF
TRBV27	TRBJ1-3	CASRRDSLAGNTIYF
TRBV2	TRBJ1-1	CASVGGNPNTEAFF
TRBV7-8	TRBJ2-1	CASSLVLTGTGTYNEQFF
TRBV15	TRBJ2-5	CATQLWGEQETQYF
TRBV4-3	TRBJ1-1	CASSQGLTAFF
TRBV7-2	TRBJ2-6	CASSPTGRISGANVLTF
TRBV18	TRBJ1-4	CASSPGNEKLFF
TRBV2	TRBJ1-2	CASYRTAGTYGYTF
TRBV3-1	TRBJ2-3	CASSQGGLAGTDTQYF
TRBV10-3	TRBJ2-1	CAIRLGLAGREQFF
TRBV20-1	TRBJ2-7	CSAPTGPLSYEQYF
TRBV28	TRBJ1-2	CASSIGDYGYTF
TRBV7-9	TRBJ2-7	CASSLVAGQHYEQYF
TRBV30	TRBJ1-5	CAWGPDSNQPQHF
TRBV7-3	TRBJ2-1	CASSLTGTSGRNEQFF
TRBV5-1	-	CASSPAGTGQPGAFF
TRBV28	TRBJ1-2	CASSSRTGLYGYTF
TRBV28	TRBJ1-2	CASSSVSNYGYTF
TRBV29-1	TRBJ2-3	CSVAGHIKGSTDTQYF
TRBV6-1	TRBJ2-4	CASRTDRSIQYF
TRBV28	TRBJ1-2	CASSLYTFPGQPYGYTF
TRBV5-1	TRBJ2-3	CASSLERNPDTQYF
TRBV14	TRBJ2-7	CASSHGTTSGNYEQYF
TRBV3-2	TRBJ2-1	CASSHAGPPDNNEQFF
TRBV3-1	TRBJ2-5	CASSWLAGASQETQYF
TRBV5-1	TRBJ2-7	CASSLGAPGVGEQYF
TRBV20-1	TRBJ2-3	CSARIREPDTQYF
TRBV20-1	TRBJ2-7	CSARDGAGGPYEQYF
TRBV24-1	TRBJ1-5	CATSDFRDGSNQPQHF
TRBV30	TRBJ1-1	CAWRAIRGGTEAFF
TRBV20-1	TRBJ2-1	CSAADRGRANEQFF
TRBV2	TRBJ1-1	CASSGGMEAEAFF
TRBV20-1	TRBJ2-1	CSAGGTHSYNEQFF
TRBV6-1	TRBJ2-5	CASRPRGDKETQYF
TRBV20-1	TRBJ1-1	CSAVGTLNTEAFF
TRBV7-9	TRBJ1-1	CASSPPPWRQGVSMNTEAFF
TRBV12-3/TRBV12-4	TRBJ2-7	CASSFTSSPSEQYF
TRBV16	TRBJ1-1	CARSQQGGTEAFF
TRBV4-3	TRBJ2-7	CASSQEDRYEQYF